Sequencing of this TCR beta chain was carried out in a study of blood T cells in healthy people across ages. For the second PCR, which ran for roughly 7 to 11 cycles, a sample-barcoded 5' primer and a J-beta primer mix were used. TCRdb redid the calling of the 5' RACE reads with MiXCR, one entry per CDR3 protein. The table has some 890,000 distinct CDR3 sequences, roughly 28% seen once; the top ten hold roughly 10%. Broader study findings: Older individuals had lower TCR beta diversity per million T cells (the decline was roughly linear).

Comment on this clonotype: Its antigen is not known.

Trimming removed 7 bases from V and 0 bases from J, with 18 bases in between. The germline V gene encodes CDR1 SQVTM and CDR2 ANQGSEA. This CDR3 is built from 16 residues. This sample also appeared in a second study, on T cells of mothers and their children. That work adds: Overlap ran slightly, non-significantly higher for related than unrelated mother-child pairs.

The chain links TRBV29-1 to TRBJ2-2; weak D call: TRBD1 (5 bases). This TCR was sampled from a middle-aged woman in good health. The specimen sequenced was blood. As DNA, the CDR3 is TGCAGCGCCTCACGGAGTCAGGGTACGAACACCGGGGAGCTGTTTTTT. Its translation is CSASRSQGTNTGELFF.